What follows are 2 T cell receptor beta chains derived from one specimen sequenced in a study of T-cell reconstitution after alpha-beta-depleted transplantation in children. Unique molecular identifiers tagged the TCRbeta library. In TCRdb, the PCR reads were re-called with MiXCR into one record per CDR3 protein. The sample has about 490,000 distinct CDR3 sequences; over 9.5% are singletons. The sample was PBMCs, taken before TCRalphabeta/CD19-depleted stem cell transplant. The receptor set was obtained from a child under 10 years old with inherited bone marrow failure, due to receive a stem cell transplant.

This clonotype showed up many times. V gene TRBV29-1 combines with J gene TRBJ1-1; D may be TRBD1 (6 bases). V was shortened by 5 bases and J by 8 bases, with 12 bases between the two germline ends. Germline CDR1 is SQVTM and CDR2 is ANQGSEA. CDR3 length: 11 residues. The CDR3 nucleotides read TGCAGCGTTTACGGGACATTAGAAGCTTTCTTT. This gives the protein CSVYGTLEAFF.

This clonotype has ten or more counts. V gene TRBV6-2 or TRBV6-3 combines with J gene TRBJ1-5; D is possibly TRBD1 (6 bases). CDR1 and CDR2 from the germline V gene are MNHEY and SVGEGT. V shed 8 bases and J shed 3 bases, with 11 bases lying between them. This CDR3 has 13 amino acids. The CDR3 here is CASGQGHNQPQHF. The CDR3, as DNA: TGTGCCAGCGGGCAGGGACACAATCAGCCCCAGCATTTT.